Described below is a single T cell receptor beta chain sequence and its context. Its antigen is unidentified. This entry comes from a study of T cell responses to AZD1222 COVID-19 vaccine. The CDR3 extends over 13 amino acids. Trimming cost V 5 bases and J 6 bases, with 10 bases left between them. Findings of the study overall: Compared with day 0, the breadth and depth of the Spike-specific TCR repertoire rose significantly after two doses of AZD1222.

Using immunoSEQ multiplex PCR, the repertoire was profiled, and TCRdb retains in-frame clones only, with some absent. The table lists about 160,000 clones, almost 90% of them singletons. Sequenced here: peripheral blood, sampled on day 0 of AZD1222 vaccination. This TCR came from an adult in good health. The chain is built from TRBV12-3 or TRBV12-4 and TRBJ2-2; the D gene is possibly TRBD1 (6 bases). The CDR3 spells CASSIRQAGELFF. In DNA form, the CDR3 reads TGTGCCAGCAGTATAAGACAGGCCGGGGAGCTGTTTTTT.